These T cell receptor beta chains were read from a single sample in a study of T cells after yellow fever vaccination. MiXCR was run by TCRdb on the 5' RACE reads, yielding one entry per CDR3 protein. The sample has about 350,000 distinct CDR3 sequences, roughly 8% seen once. This material consisted of PBMCs, taken roughly 46 days after the first yellow fever vaccination. These receptors were collected from a man aged 18 to 30 who received the YFV17D yellow fever vaccine. Both conserved end residues are part of each CDR3. A D gene is named only where the DNA matches it firmly. Not every row has a clone size; where given, it reads once, few, many or a size class.

clone size: few
CDR3 length: 15
V gene: TRBV29-1
J gene: TRBJ2-5
D gene: TRBD1
CDR3 protein: CSVEDLGDSQETQYF
CDR3 DNA: TGCAGCGTTGAAGATCTAGGGGACAGTCAAGAGACCCAGTACTTC

clone size: few
CDR3 length: 17
V gene: TRBV4-1
J gene: TRBJ2-5
D gene: .
CDR3 protein: CASSQNQQGGWQETQYF
CDR3 DNA: TGCGCCAGCAGCCAGAATCAACAGGGGGGGTGGCAAGAGACCCAGTACTTC

clone size: few
CDR3 length: 15
V gene: TRBV5-1
J gene: TRBJ1-6
D gene: .
CDR3 protein: CASSLGGVGRSPLHF
CDR3 DNA: TGCGCCAGCAGCTTGGGGGGCGTGGGTAGGTCACCCCTCCACTTT

clone size: many
CDR3 length: 14
V gene: TRBV5-1
J gene: TRBJ1-3
D gene: .
CDR3 protein: CASSLDPVGNTIYF
CDR3 DNA: TGCGCCAGCAGCTTGGACCCGGTTGGAAACACCATATATTTT

clone size: .
CDR3 length: 15
V gene: TRBV11-2
J gene: TRBJ2-7
D gene: .
CDR3 protein: CASSLDRRGNYEQYF
CDR3 DNA: TGTGCCAGCAGCTTAGATCGCAGGGGAAACTACGAGCAGTACTTC

clone size: few
CDR3 length: 15
V gene: TRBV4-3
J gene: TRBJ2-3
D gene: TRBD1
CDR3 protein: CASSVTGVPTDTQYF
CDR3 DNA: TGCGCCAGCAGCGTTACAGGGGTTCCAACAGATACGCAGTATTTT

clone size: .
CDR3 length: 16
V gene: TRBV24-1
J gene: TRBJ1-5
D gene: .
CDR3 protein: CATSGAEGQSNQPQHF
CDR3 DNA: TGTGCCACCAGTGGGGCCGAAGGACAGAGCAATCAGCCCCAGCATTTT

clone size: many
CDR3 length: 14
V gene: TRBV28
J gene: TRBJ2-5
D gene: .
CDR3 protein: CASSVTGGEETQYF
CDR3 DNA: TGTGCCAGCAGTGTTACAGGGGGGGAGGAGACCCAGTACTTC

clone size: few
CDR3 length: 14
V gene: TRBV12-3/TRBV12-4
J gene: TRBJ2-4
D gene: .
CDR3 protein: CASSLASGSNIQYF
CDR3 DNA: TGTGCCAGCAGTTTAGCTTCCGGGTCAAACATTCAGTACTTC

clone size: many
CDR3 length: 14
V gene: TRBV5-1
J gene: TRBJ1-1
D gene: .
CDR3 protein: CASSLAGQGIEAFF
CDR3 DNA: TGCGCCAGCAGCTTGGCGGGTCAAGGGATAGAAGCTTTCTTT

clone size: .
CDR3 length: 15
V gene: TRBV20-1
J gene: TRBJ2-1
D gene: TRBD2
CDR3 protein: CCATSTSGGRKVQFF
CDR3 DNA: TGCTGTGCAACTTCGACTAGCGGGGGGCGCAAGGTGCAGTTCTTC

clone size: .
CDR3 length: 16
V gene: TRBV5-1
J gene: TRBJ2-1
D gene: TRBD2
CDR3 protein: CASSLNLAGTYNEQFF
CDR3 DNA: TGCGCCAGCAGCTTGAACCTAGCGGGAACCTACAATGAGCAGTTCTTC

clone size: .
CDR3 length: 13
V gene: TRBV5-6
J gene: TRBJ1-1
D gene: TRBD1
CDR3 protein: CASSRDRDTEAFF
CDR3 DNA: TGTGCCAGCAGCCGGGACAGGGACACTGAAGCTTTCTTT

clone size: few
CDR3 length: 16
V gene: TRBV7-2
J gene: TRBJ1-6
D gene: .
CDR3 protein: CASSSATGTYNSPLHF
CDR3 DNA: TGTGCCAGCAGCTCGGCGACGGGAACCTATAATTCACCCCTCCACTTT

clone size: few
CDR3 length: 14
V gene: TRBV5-1
J gene: TRBJ2-2
D gene: .
CDR3 protein: CASRKGQNTGELFF
CDR3 DNA: TGCGCCAGCAGAAAGGGCCAGAACACCGGGGAGCTGTTTTTT

clone size: .
CDR3 length: 12
V gene: TRBV20-1
J gene: TRBJ1-4
D gene: .
CDR3 protein: CSAGVLNEKLFF
CDR3 DNA: TGCAGTGCTGGAGTCCTTAATGAAAAACTGTTTTTT

clone size: .
CDR3 length: 16
V gene: TRBV4-3
J gene: TRBJ2-1
D gene: .
CDR3 protein: CASSQVDSSQHNEQFF
CDR3 DNA: TGCGCCAGCAGCCAGGTGGACAGCAGCCAACACAATGAGCAGTTCTTC

clone size: few
CDR3 length: 15
V gene: TRBV9
J gene: TRBJ2-2
D gene: .
CDR3 protein: CASSVGLKNTGELFF
CDR3 DNA: TGTGCCAGCAGCGTAGGTCTAAAGAACACCGGGGAGCTGTTTTTT

clone size: .
CDR3 length: 14
V gene: TRBV5-1
J gene: TRBJ2-1
D gene: .
CDR3 protein: CASSLVPGNNEQFF
CDR3 DNA: TGCGCCAGCAGCTTGGTCCCGGGAAACAATGAGCAGTTCTTC

clone size: many
CDR3 length: 13
V gene: TRBV29-1
J gene: TRBJ2-1
D gene: .
CDR3 protein: CSVNPVLNNEQFF
CDR3 DNA: TGCAGCGTTAACCCAGTCTTGAACAATGAGCAGTTCTTC

clone size: few
CDR3 length: 15
V gene: TRBV7-9
J gene: TRBJ2-5
D gene: .
CDR3 protein: CASSTLAGTQETQYF
CDR3 DNA: TGTGCCAGCAGCACCCTGGCGGGGACCCAAGAGACCCAGTACTTC

clone size: .
CDR3 length: 17
V gene: TRBV5-8
J gene: TRBJ1-1
D gene: TRBD1
CDR3 protein: CASSLAGQGEWGTEAFF
CDR3 DNA: TGTGCCAGCAGCTTGGCGGGACAGGGAGAGTGGGGCACTGAAGCTTTCTTT

clone size: few
CDR3 length: 18
V gene: TRBV20-1
J gene: TRBJ1-5
D gene: TRBD1
CDR3 protein: CSATGSWRDSTSNQPQHF
CDR3 DNA: TGCAGTGCTACGGGTTCGTGGCGGGACAGCACTAGCAATCAGCCCCAGCATTTT

clone size: few
CDR3 length: 17
V gene: TRBV4-1
J gene: TRBJ2-5
D gene: TRBD2
CDR3 protein: CASGGLAGDPTWETQYF
CDR3 DNA: TGCGCCAGCGGCGGACTAGCGGGGGACCCTACCTGGGAGACCCAGTACTTC

clone size: few
CDR3 length: 16
V gene: TRBV7-2
J gene: TRBJ1-1
D gene: TRBD1
CDR3 protein: CASSYNSGTVYTEAFF
CDR3 DNA: TGTGCCAGCAGCTACAATTCCGGGACAGTATACACTGAAGCTTTCTTT

clone size: few
CDR3 length: 15
V gene: TRBV6-5
J gene: TRBJ2-5
D gene: .
CDR3 protein: CASSYSRGRRETQYF
CDR3 DNA: TGTGCCAGCAGTTATTCCCGAGGGAGGAGAGAGACCCAGTACTTC

clone size: .
CDR3 length: 16
V gene: TRBV6-5
J gene: TRBJ2-3
D gene: TRBD2
CDR3 protein: CASSYRGGFWEDTQYF
CDR3 DNA: TGTGCCAGCAGTTACCGCGGGGGGTTTTGGGAAGATACGCAGTATTTT

clone size: .
CDR3 length: 14
V gene: TRBV12-3/TRBV12-4
J gene: TRBJ2-5
D gene: .
CDR3 protein: CASSLWIAQETQYF
CDR3 DNA: TGTGCCAGCAGTTTATGGATAGCACAAGAGACCCAGTACTTC

clone size: few
CDR3 length: 16
V gene: TRBV15
J gene: TRBJ2-3
D gene: TRBD1
CDR3 protein: CATSRDRGLGTDTQYF
CDR3 DNA: TGTGCCACCAGCAGGGACAGGGGGCTTGGTACAGATACGCAGTATTTT

clone size: .
CDR3 length: 15
V gene: TRBV2
J gene: TRBJ2-1
D gene: .
CDR3 protein: CASSEDRVPYNEQFF
CDR3 DNA: TGTGCCAGCAGTGAAGACAGGGTTCCCTACAATGAGCAGTTCTTC

clone size: many
CDR3 length: 11
V gene: TRBV7-9
J gene: TRBJ2-7
D gene: .
CDR3 protein: CASSVSYEQYF
CDR3 DNA: TGTGCCAGCAGCGTCAGCTACGAGCAGTACTTC

clone size: few
CDR3 length: 14
V gene: TRBV4-2
J gene: TRBJ1-1
D gene: TRBD1
CDR3 protein: CASSQGRGQGSAFF
CDR3 DNA: TGTGCCAGCAGCCAGGGTAGAGGACAGGGCAGCGCTTTCTTT

clone size: many
CDR3 length: 14
V gene: TRBV5-1
J gene: TRBJ1-5
D gene: .
CDR3 protein: CASSLTGQEQPQHF
CDR3 DNA: TGCGCCAGCAGCCTAACAGGGCAAGAACAGCCCCAGCATTTT

clone size: few
CDR3 length: 19
V gene: TRBV5-4
J gene: TRBJ2-3
D gene: TRBD2
CDR3 protein: CASSLGLLAGGSSTDTQYF
CDR3 DNA: TGTGCCAGCAGCTTGGGTCTTTTAGCGGGGGGGTCTAGCACAGATACGCAGTATTTT

clone size: few
CDR3 length: 14
V gene: TRBV30
J gene: TRBJ2-6
D gene: .
CDR3 protein: CAWSLGAGANVLTF
CDR3 DNA: TGTGCCTGGTCGCTCGGGGCTGGGGCCAACGTCCTGACTTTC

clone size: many
CDR3 length: 15
V gene: TRBV10-3
J gene: TRBJ2-3
D gene: TRBD1
CDR3 protein: CAISERQGNADTQYF
CDR3 DNA: TGTGCCATCAGTGAACGACAGGGTAATGCAGATACGCAGTATTTT

clone size: .
CDR3 length: 13
V gene: TRBV19
J gene: TRBJ1-4
D gene: .
CDR3 protein: CASSSGLHGKLFF
CDR3 DNA: TGTGCCAGTTCTTCCGGACTCCATGGAAAACTGTTTTTT

clone size: .
CDR3 length: 13
V gene: TRBV6-2/TRBV6-3
J gene: TRBJ2-1
D gene: .
CDR3 protein: CASSYSYYNEQFF
CDR3 DNA: TGTGCCAGCAGTTACTCGTACTACAATGAGCAGTTCTTC

clone size: few
CDR3 length: 16
V gene: TRBV6-5
J gene: TRBJ2-2
D gene: TRBD2
CDR3 protein: CASRSGGGENTGELFF
CDR3 DNA: TGTGCCAGCAGATCCGGTGGGGGGGAGAACACCGGGGAGCTGTTTTTT

clone size: few
CDR3 length: 13
V gene: TRBV29-1
J gene: TRBJ2-3
D gene: .
CDR3 protein: CSVGGAGTDTQYF
CDR3 DNA: TGCAGCGTTGGGGGGGCAGGCACAGATACGCAGTATTTT

clone size: many
CDR3 length: 18
V gene: TRBV6-1
J gene: TRBJ2-3
D gene: TRBD2
CDR3 protein: CASSQGLAGDTSTDTQYF
CDR3 DNA: TGTGCCAGCAGTCAGGGACTAGCGGGCGATACTAGCACAGATACGCAGTATTTT

clone size: .
CDR3 length: 14
V gene: TRBV27
J gene: TRBJ2-7
D gene: TRBD1
CDR3 protein: CASGRTGGIYEQYF
CDR3 DNA: TGTGCCAGCGGCCGAACAGGGGGAATCTACGAGCAGTACTTC

clone size: many
CDR3 length: 15
V gene: TRBV18
J gene: TRBJ2-7
D gene: .
CDR3 protein: CASSPPSHGDDEQYF
CDR3 DNA: TGTGCCAGCTCACCACCGAGCCACGGGGACGACGAGCAGTACTTC

clone size: .
CDR3 length: 16
V gene: TRBV5-1
J gene: TRBJ1-1
D gene: TRBD1
CDR3 protein: CASSKGQGAGGTEAFF
CDR3 DNA: TGCGCCAGCAGCAAGGGACAGGGGGCGGGAGGCACTGAAGCTTTCTTT

clone size: .
CDR3 length: 15
V gene: TRBV5-1
J gene: TRBJ1-2
D gene: .
CDR3 protein: CASSLALVKAGGYTF
CDR3 DNA: TGCGCCAGCAGCTTGGCCTTGGTGAAGGCGGGGGGCTACACCTTC

clone size: many
CDR3 length: 14
V gene: TRBV5-1
J gene: TRBJ2-2
D gene: .
CDR3 protein: CASSIGQTTGELFF
CDR3 DNA: TGCGCCAGCAGCATCGGACAGACCACCGGGGAGCTGTTTTTT

clone size: .
CDR3 length: 18
V gene: TRBV11-1
J gene: TRBJ2-2
D gene: .
CDR3 protein: CASSLVGTGYANTGELFF
CDR3 DNA: TGTGCCAGCAGCTTAGTCGGGACGGGTTACGCGAACACCGGGGAGCTGTTTTTT

clone size: .
CDR3 length: 16
V gene: TRBV5-1
J gene: TRBJ2-2
D gene: TRBD1
CDR3 protein: CASSFLRGRNTGELFF
CDR3 DNA: TGCGCCAGCAGCTTTCTAAGGGGGCGCAACACCGGGGAGCTGTTTTTT

clone size: .
CDR3 length: 13
V gene: TRBV12-3/TRBV12-4
J gene: TRBJ1-3
D gene: .
CDR3 protein: CADQGSSGNTIYF
CDR3 DNA: TGTGCCGATCAGGGGAGCTCCGGAAACACCATATATTTT

clone size: few
CDR3 length: 15
V gene: TRBV10-3
J gene: TRBJ2-1
D gene: TRBD1
CDR3 protein: CAIGLGTGPSNEQFF
CDR3 DNA: TGTGCCATCGGATTAGGGACAGGGCCCTCTAATGAGCAGTTCTTC

clone size: few
CDR3 length: 18
V gene: TRBV18
J gene: TRBJ2-6
D gene: .
CDR3 protein: CASSPPVSGDAGANVLTF
CDR3 DNA: TGTGCCAGCTCACCACCGGTGTCGGGTGACGCTGGGGCCAACGTCCTGACTTTC

clone size: .
CDR3 length: 16
V gene: TRBV5-1
J gene: TRBJ2-5
D gene: TRBD1
CDR3 protein: CASSGQGMDYQETQYF
CDR3 DNA: TGCGCCAGCAGCGGACAGGGCATGGACTACCAAGAGACCCAGTACTTC